These 17 T cell receptor beta chains share one sample of origin, sequenced in a study of cytomegalovirus exposure and HLA in healthy donors. In the PCR, 60 Vbeta and 13 Jbeta primers were used. Produced via immunoSEQ multiplex PCR; TCRdb's table is partial and in-frame only. The sample lists over 100,000 clones, 55% to 80% occurring once. The material sequenced was PBMCs. The receptor set was obtained from a human donor in good health.

The rearrangement joins TRBV19 to TRBJ1-1; tentatively, D is TRBD1 (5 bases). The germline gives CDR1 LNHDA, CDR2 SQIVND (reference sequence). V was clipped by 7 bases and J by 2 bases, with 11 bases between them. This CDR3 contains 13 residues. CDR3 in amino acids: CASKPQVNTEAFF. The CDR3 coding sequence is TGTGCCAGTAAACCACAGGTTAACACTGAAGCTTTCTTT.

The rearrangement joins TRBV4-2 to TRBJ2-2, with TRBD2 matching 11 bases. The CDR3 runs to 16 residues. Unmatched junction bases numbered 4, after V lost 2 bases and J lost 5 bases. The germline gives CDR1 LGHNA, CDR2 YNFKEQ. In DNA, the CDR3 is TGTGCCAGCAGCCAAACTAGCGGGAGCCGGACCGGGGAGCTGTTTTTT. It encodes CASSQTSGSRTGELFF.

This clone has a handful of counts. V is TRBV5-4 and J is TRBJ2-7; TRBD2 matches 10 bases. Looked up from germline, CDR1 is SGHNT and CDR2 is YYREEE (reference sequence). The CDR3 spans 17 residues. The trim removed 4 bases at V and 7 bases at J, leaving 17 bases unmatched. The CDR3 is CASSPGLATVRPGEQYF. The CDR3 region has the DNA TGTGCCAGCAGCCCGGGACTAGCGACAGTCCGTCCCGGGGAGCAGTACTTC. Full variable domain (remainder filled in from reference TRBV5-4 and TRBJ2-7): ETGVTQSPTHLIKTRGQQVTLRCSSQSGHNTVSWYQQALGQGPQFIFQYYREEENGRGNFPPRFSGLQFPNYSSELNVNALELDDSALYLCASSPGLATVRPGEQYFGPGTRLTVT.

The sample holds a few counts of this clone. The chain has TRBV30 and TRBJ2-1; D perhaps matches TRBD1 (6 bases). Germline loops: CDR1 GTSNPN, CDR2 SVGIG (reference sequence). There are 12 residues in the CDR3. V gave up 2 bases and J gave up 7 bases, with 9 bases separating them. The CDR3 region is CAWSLQGNEQFF. The DNA for the CDR3 is TGTGCCTGGAGTCTACAGGGAAATGAGCAGTTCTTC.

The chain is built from TRBV4-1 and TRBJ1-4; tentative D call: TRBD1 (6 bases). V lost 3 bases and J 5 bases, leaving 16 bases between the germline ends. The length of the CDR3 is 16 residues. From germline, CDR1 is MGHRA and CDR2 YSYEKL. The CDR3 bases are TGCGCCAGCAGCCATCCCACCGGGACACTCAATGAAAAACTGTTTTTT. Its translation is CASSHPTGTLNEKLFF.

There are a few counts of this clone. This chain connects TRBV27 to TRBJ2-1; TRBD2 matches at 10 bases. The CDR3 length is 14 residues. Germline V CDR1 and CDR2: MNHEY, SMNVEV (reference sequence). V was pared by 10 bases and J by 5 bases, with 8 bases of the junction left unmatched. In nucleotides, the CDR3 is TGTGCCACGTTGCCGGGACTAGCGCACAATGAGCAGTTCTTC. Protein: CATLPGLAHNEQFF.

This clone was seen only once. The V call is TRBV29-1, the J call TRBJ2-7, with TRBD1 matching 7 bases. This CDR3 has 15 amino acids. Trimming removed 4 bases from V and 6 bases from J; junction bases left unmatched: 15. Germline V CDR1 and CDR2: SQVTM, ANQGSEA. The CDR3 DNA is TGCAGCGTTGGGGCTGTCGCAGGGGGTTCTCGCGAGCAGTACTTC. This translates into CSVGAVAGGSREQYF.

The gene calls are TRBV7-9 and TRBJ2-1; a possible D gene is TRBD2 (5 bases). The ends were cut back, 5 bases at V and 5 bases at J, with 13 bases in the middle. The CDR3 runs 14 residues. Germline V gene data show CDR1 as SEHNR and CDR2 as FQNEAQ (reference sequence). CDR3 residues: CASSDLLGDNEQFF. The CDR3 DNA follows: TGTGCCAGCAGCGACCTACTAGGCGACAATGAGCAGTTCTTC.

The chain is built from TRBV9 and TRBJ2-2, with D maybe TRBD1 (5 bases). Trimming took 4 bases from V and 7 from J, leaving 14 bases between them. The CDR3 is made up of 14 amino acids. Germline V gene sequence: CDR1 SGDLS, CDR2 YYNGEE. For the CDR3, the DNA is TGTGCCAGCAGCCCCTCAGGGTCAGGCGGGGAGCTGTTTTTT. This codes for CASSPSGSGGELFF.

The chain uses TRBV28 and TRBJ2-7; unclear D gene. Germline-derived CDR1 and CDR2 are MDHEN and SYDVKM. Between the trimmed V and J ends, which lost 1 base and 2 bases, there was a span of 21 bases. This CDR3 comprises 18 residues. The CDR3 DNA reads as TGTGCCAGCAGTTTATTTAGCCCTCCGACTTTTGATCCCTACGAGCAGTACTTC. This translates into CASSLFSPPTFDPYEQYF. Using reference TRBV28 and TRBJ2-7 for the parts outside the CDR3, the full variable domain is DVKVTQSSRYLVKRTGEKVFLECVQDMDHENMFWYRQDPGLGLRLIYFSYDVKMKEKGDIPEGYSVSREKKERFSLILESASTNQTSMYLCASSLFSPPTFDPYEQYFGPGTRLTVT.

V usage is TRBV7-9 and J usage is TRBJ2-5, with 7 bases fitting TRBD2. The CDR3 extends over 15 amino acids. The V gene end was trimmed by 2 bases and the J gene end by 1 base; junction bases not matched to a gene: 4. Germline V gene data show CDR1 as SEHNR and CDR2 as FQNEAQ (reference sequence). The CDR3 spells CASSLIGGGQETQYF. In DNA form, the CDR3 reads TGTGCCAGCAGCTTAATTGGGGGGGGCCAAGAGACCCAGTACTTC.

The chain has TRBV19 and TRBJ2-6, with D uncertain. Germline values: CDR1 LNHDA, CDR2 SQIVND (reference sequence). The CDR3 has 15 residues. The V gene lost 3 bases and the J gene lost 3 bases, with 9 bases spanning the gap. This CDR3 is CASSMLGLGANVLTF. The CDR3 nucleotides read TGTGCCAGTAGTATGTTGGGCCTTGGGGCCAACGTCCTGACTTTC.

The chain joins TRBV4-2 to TRBJ2-7, with 9 bases identical to TRBD2. The germline gives CDR1 LGHNA, CDR2 YNFKEQ. This CDR3 region has 15 residues. The trim removed 3 bases at V and 3 bases at J, leaving 6 bases unmatched. This chain's CDR3 is CASSQGTSINYEQYF. DNA of the CDR3: TGTGCCAGCAGCCAGGGGACTAGCATAAACTACGAGCAGTACTTC.

The V gene is TRBV27, the J gene TRBJ1-1, with TRBD1 matching over 11 bases. Germline CDR1 MNHEY, CDR2 SMNVEV (reference sequence). The CDR3 is made up of 15 amino acids. V shed 4 bases, J shed 2 bases, and the junction held 3 bases outside the gene matches. The CDR3 sequence: CASSYWTGGNTEAFF. The CDR3 region has the DNA TGTGCCAGCAGTTACTGGACAGGGGGCAACACTGAAGCTTTCTTT.

This chain connects TRBV7-8 to TRBJ2-1, with D possibly matching TRBD2 (5 bases). V lost 4 bases, J lost 9 bases, and 13 bases lay in between. This CDR3 spans 13 amino acids. CDR1 and CDR2 (germline): SGHVS, FQNEAQ. The CDR3 loop is CASSWLGEAEQFF. Here the CDR3 DNA reads TGTGCCAGCAGCTGGCTGGGAGAGGCTGAGCAGTTCTTC.

This chain joins TRBV5-1 and TRBJ2-7; a possible D gene is TRBD1 (5 bases). V dropped 0 bases and J dropped 5 bases, with 12 bases sitting between them. The CDR3 consists of 14 residues. CDR1 and CDR2 (germline): SGHRS, YFSETQ. The DNA for the CDR3 is TGCGCCAGCAGCTTGGAGGGGCCACACCACGAGCAGTACTTC. It translates to CASSLEGPHHEQYF. Based on the CDR3 plus reference TRBV5-1 and TRBJ2-7, the full variable domain is KAGVTQTPRYLIKTRGQQVTLSCSPISGHRSVSWYQQTPGQGLQFLFEYFSETQRNKGNFPGRFSGRQFSNSRSEMNVSTLELGDSALYLCASSLEGPHHEQYFGPGTRLTVT.

In its sample, this clone was seen once. This sequence joins TRBV5-1 and TRBJ2-1, with D tentatively TRBD2 (6 bases). V dropped 4 bases and J dropped 6 bases, with 23 bases sitting between them. The CDR3 is 17 amino acids. In germline, CDR1 is SGHRS, CDR2 YFSETQ. The CDR3 loop reads CASSPFDSGTSRNEQFF. The CDR3 nucleotides read TGCGCCAGCAGCCCCTTTGACTCTGGGACTTCCCGCAATGAGCAGTTCTTC.